What follows describes a single T cell receptor beta chain. Only in-frame clones appear in the TCRdb table, and some are missing; sequencing was by immunoSEQ multiplex PCR. The sample has roughly 70,000 clones, about 82% seen once. Researchers took blood at baseline, on cycle 4 day 1, and on cycle 7 day 1. This specimen comes from a study of OX40 agonist ivuxolimab in advanced cancers. Turning to the study itself: Partial responses were achieved by three patients: one hepatocellular carcinoma, two cutaneous melanoma.

This material consisted of CD4+ or CD8+ T cells sorted from blood, taken in a trial of the OX40 agonist ivuxolimab. This receptor was obtained from an adult with an advanced solid tumor such as melanoma, head and neck, liver or kidney cancer.

Here the CDR3 DNA reads TGCGCCAGCAGCTTGGGACAGCCTCTATCCTATAATTCACCCCTCCACTTT. Translated, it gives CASSLGQPLSYNSPLHF. The chain has TRBV5-1 and TRBJ1-6, with D perhaps matching TRBD1 (5 bases). The CDR3 runs 17 residues. The V end was cut by 0 bases, the J end by 1 base, with 11 bases between. Germline loops: CDR1 SGHRS, CDR2 YFSETQ.